These 32 T cell receptor beta chains came from one sample sequenced in a study of cytomegalovirus exposure and HLA in healthy donors. 13 Jbeta primers and 60 Vbeta primers were used for the PCR. Produced via immunoSEQ multiplex PCR; TCRdb's table is partial and in-frame only. This repertoire includes 95,000 to 150,000 clones. Sequences were obtained from PBMCs. The receptors were gathered from a man younger than 30 in good health and CMV-seronegative.

The chain joins TRBV5-1 to TRBJ2-7; 11 positions agree with TRBD2. Looked up from germline, CDR1 is SGHRS and CDR2 is YFSETQ. This CDR3 region has 16 residues. The J segment lost 3 bases and the V segment lost 6 bases, leaving 11 bases of the junction unmatched. The CDR3 protein is CASTRLAGGAYYEQYF. The CDR3 DNA follows: TGCGCCAGCACCAGGCTAGCGGGGGGAGCCTACTACGAGCAGTACTTC.

This chain uses TRBV2 with TRBJ2-1; unclear D gene. Trimming took 8 bases from V and 9 from J, leaving 11 bases between them. The CDR3 runs to 11 residues. Per the germline V gene, CDR1 is SNHLY and CDR2 is FYNNEI. The CDR3 reads CASGDFPEQFF. The CDR3 DNA reads as TGTGCCAGCGGCGACTTCCCTGAGCAGTTCTTC.

The chain combines TRBV7-8 with TRBJ2-1, with TRBD2 identical over 14 bases. CDR3 size: 16 residues. Losses at the gene ends were 5 bases for V and 7 bases for J; bases not matched to a gene: 7. Germline V gene lookup returns CDR1 SGHVS and CDR2 FQNEAQ. This chain's CDR3 is CASSQKGLAGANEQFF. The CDR3 region has the DNA TGTGCCAGCAGCCAAAAGGGACTAGCGGGAGCTAATGAGCAGTTCTTC.

The chain combines TRBV19 with TRBJ2-7; 9 bases align to TRBD1. Trimming took 6 bases from V and 3 from J; bases not matched to a gene: 9. The CDR3 consists of 15 residues. Germline-derived CDR1 and CDR2 are LNHDA and SQIVND (reference sequence). CDR3 nucleotides: TGTGCCAGTAGGAGGACAGGGGCGACCTTCTACGAGCAGTACTTC. Translating it yields CASRRTGATFYEQYF.

This CDR3 reads CASNIGRGYNSPLHF. CDR3 in DNA: TGTGCCAGCAATATTGGACGGGGCTATAATTCACCCCTCCACTTT. The chain employs TRBV7-8 and TRBJ1-6; D unclear. Germline V CDR1 and CDR2: SGHVS, FQNEAQ. The CDR3 contains 15 residues. Trimming pared 7 bases from V and 3 bases from J, leaving 13 bases between.

V usage is TRBV5-1 and J usage is TRBJ1-3, with no clear D. Germline assignment: CDR1 SGHRS and CDR2 YFSETQ. V shed 7 bases and J shed 2 bases, with 19 bases lying between them. The CDR3 sequence is 16 residues long. CDR3 sequence (DNA): TGCGCCAGCTCCGAAGGTCCGGGAGGCCCTGGAAACACCATATATTTT. Translating it yields CASSEGPGGPGNTIYF.

The chain joins TRBV5-1 to TRBJ2-3, with TRBD2 identical over 9 bases. Germline loops: CDR1 SGHRS, CDR2 YFSETQ. Trimming took 5 bases from V and 2 from J; bases not matched to a gene: 6. The CDR3 sequence is 15 residues long. CDR3: CASRFAGGDTDTQYF. The DNA of the CDR3 is TGCGCCAGCAGATTTGCGGGAGGGGACACAGATACGCAGTATTTT.

The rearrangement links TRBV11-3 to TRBJ2-2; 7 bases line up with TRBD1. This CDR3 contains 13 residues. The germline V gene encodes CDR1 SGHNT and CDR2 YENEEA. The ends lost 5 bases at V and 7 bases at J; junction bases unmatched: 4. CDR3 nucleotide sequence: TGTGCCAGCAGCCGACAGGGCGACGGGGAGCTGTTTTTT. It specifies CASSRQGDGELFF.

This chain connects TRBV4-1 to TRBJ1-4; D unresolved. Germline loops: CDR1 MGHRA, CDR2 YSYEKL. V was trimmed by 4 bases and J by 0 bases, leaving 9 bases between them. The CDR3 is 15 residues long. The CDR3, as DNA: TGCGCCAGCAGCCGACTAAAAGCAACTAATGAAAAACTGTTTTTT. It codes for CASSRLKATNEKLFF.

The chain has TRBV29-1 and TRBJ2-3; D is unresolved. The V end lost 3 bases, the J end lost 2 bases, and 3 bases lay between the germline ends. CDR1 is SQVTM, CDR2 ANQGSEA, per germline. This CDR3 is built from 11 residues. In nucleotides, the CDR3 is TGCAGCGTTGACTACACAGATACGCAGTATTTT. Amino acids: CSVDYTDTQYF.

The chain joins TRBV10-3 to TRBJ2-1, with TRBD2 identical over 10 bases. This CDR3 contains 18 residues. V lost 5 bases, J lost 8 bases, and 18 bases stayed unmatched. CDR1 is ENHRY and CDR2 is SYGVKD in the germline V gene. The CDR3, as DNA: TGTGCCATCAGTCGGACTAGCGGCCAACTGATCCGGTCGGATGAGCAGTTCTTC. Its translation is CAISRTSGQLIRSDEQFF.

The rearrangement uses TRBV7-8 and TRBJ2-2; TRBD1 matches 12 bases. CDR3 length equals 17 residues. Germline V gene lookup returns CDR1 SGHVS and CDR2 FQNEAQ. J was trimmed by 6 bases and V by 3 bases; bases with no gene match: 8. As DNA, the CDR3 is TGTGCCAGCAGCTTCGGGACAGGGGGCGCGTTCGCCGGGGAGCTGTTTTTT. Protein product: CASSFGTGGAFAGELFF. Complete variable domain (other parts from reference TRBV7-8 and TRBJ2-2): GAGVSQSPRYKVAKRGQDVALRCDPISGHVSLFWYQQALGQGPEFLTYFQNEAQLDKSGLPSDRFFAERPEGSVSTLKIQRTQQEDSAVYLCASSFGTGGAFAGELFFGEGSRLTVL.

The rearrangement joins TRBV6-6 to TRBJ1-6, with 7 positions matching TRBD1. The CDR3 runs 14 residues. The germline gives CDR1 MNHNY, CDR2 SVGAGI (reference sequence). J lost 10 bases, V lost 7 bases, and 10 bases had no gene match. Here the CDR3 reads CASNTGQISSPLHF. CDR3 sequence (DNA): TGTGCCAGCAATACGGGACAGATCTCATCACCCCTCCACTTT.

The chain recombines TRBV2 with TRBJ2-2; possible D gene TRBD1, 5 bases. The CDR3 has 14 amino acids. The germline CDR1 and CDR2 sequences are SNHLY and FYNNEI. V lost 6 bases to trimming and J lost 2 bases, with 10 bases between them. The CDR3 sequence: CASRTGRNTGELFF. CDR3 nucleotide sequence: TGTGCCAGCAGAACAGGACGTAACACCGGGGAGCTGTTTTTT.

This chain connects TRBV5-4 to TRBJ1-2; 7 bases agree with TRBD1. This CDR3 is 14 amino acids long. With V trimmed by 9 bases and J by 0 bases, 8 bases remained unmatched. The germline V gene has CDR1 SGHNT and CDR2 YYREEE (reference sequence). This chain's CDR3 is CATFRTGPNYGYTF. The CDR3 bases are TGTGCCACTTTCCGGACAGGACCTAACTATGGCTACACCTTC.

The V and J genes are TRBV7-9 and TRBJ1-5; TRBD1 matches 7 bases. The CDR3 extends over 14 amino acids. The germline V gene encodes CDR1 SEHNR and CDR2 FQNEAQ (reference sequence). V lost 5 bases to trimming and J lost 4 bases; unmatched junction nucleotides: 5. The CDR3 sequence: CASSNQTGNQPQHF. In nucleotides, the CDR3 is TGTGCCAGCAGCAATCAGACAGGGAATCAGCCCCAGCATTTT.

The chain links TRBV29-1 to TRBJ2-5; no reliable D call. The CDR3 totals 14 residues. In germline, CDR1 is SQVTM, CDR2 ANQGSEA. V was clipped by 4 bases and J by 4 bases, with 16 bases between them. The CDR3 DNA is TGCAGCGTTGTGCGGTCCCTCCTATCAGAGACCCAGTACTTC. Translation gives CSVVRSLLSETQYF.

The chain employs TRBV7-2 and TRBJ2-2; 8 bases fit TRBD2. Trimming at V came to 1 base and at J to 5 bases, leaving 6 bases not matched to a gene. The CDR3 is made up of 16 amino acids. Germline-derived CDR1 and CDR2 are SGHTA and FQGNSA. The chain's CDR3 is CASSLGTGGRTGELFF. The CDR3 bases are TGTGCCAGCAGCTTAGGAACGGGAGGGCGAACCGGGGAGCTGTTTTTT.

This chain links TRBV27 with TRBJ1-2; TRBD1 matches at 9 bases. The germline gives CDR1 MNHEY, CDR2 SMNVEV (reference sequence). The CDR3 runs 15 residues. J gave up 1 base and V 3 bases, and 3 bases lay outside the gene matches. Here the CDR3 reads CASSFRDRDNYGYTF. The CDR3 nucleotides are TGTGCCAGCAGTTTCCGGGACAGGGATAACTATGGCTACACCTTC.

The rearrangement joins TRBV7-6 to TRBJ1-1; D is ambiguous. CDR1 and CDR2 from the germline V gene are SGHVS and FNYEAQ. The CDR3 is made up of 15 amino acids. Trimming removed 1 base at V and 1 base at J, with 10 bases between. CDR3 DNA sequence: TGTGCCAGCAGCTTAGAGAGGGCCGCGAACACTGAAGCTTTCTTT. Translated, it gives CASSLERAANTEAFF.

The chain links TRBV7-9 to TRBJ2-5; D may be TRBD2 (6 bases). The DNA end lines up better with TRBJ2-7; the J call may be wrong. Germline V gene sequence: CDR1 SEHNR, CDR2 FQNEAQ (reference sequence). The CDR3 covers 15 residues. The CDR3 protein is CASSQRLGERYEQYF. The DNA of the CDR3 is TGTGCCAGCAGCCAACGACTAGGTGAGCGCTACGAGCAGTACTTC.

The CDR3 sequence is CASSANRDIPYEQYF. CDR3 sequence (DNA): TGTGCCAGCAGTGCCAACCGGGACATTCCCTACGAGCAGTACTTC. The chain employs TRBV6-5 and TRBJ2-7, with a possible D match to TRBD1 (6 bases). This CDR3 region has 15 residues. Germline values: CDR1 MNHEY, CDR2 SVGAGI. The V end lost 5 bases, the J end lost 2 bases, and 16 bases lay between the germline ends.

This chain links TRBV5-1 with TRBJ1-2, with D maybe TRBD1 (5 bases). Trimming cost V 0 bases and J 7 bases, with 13 bases left between them. This CDR3 comprises 14 residues. Germline V gene sequence: CDR1 SGHRS, CDR2 YFSETQ. Here the CDR3 DNA reads TGCGCCAGCAGCTTGGGGAGAGGGGACTCTGGCTACACCTTC. Translation gives CASSLGRGDSGYTF.

The chain joins TRBV29-1 to TRBJ2-1; 11 nucleotides align to TRBD2. This CDR3 spans 13 amino acids. V shed 6 bases and J 5 bases; nucleotides not matched to a gene: 3. The germline V gene encodes CDR1 SQVTM and CDR2 ANQGSEA. The CDR3 region is CSVGTSGDNEQFF. The DNA for the CDR3 is TGCAGCGTAGGGACTAGCGGAGACAATGAGCAGTTCTTC.

The chain joins TRBV14 to TRBJ2-3, with TRBD2 identical over 13 bases. The CDR3 has 17 amino acids. CDR1 and CDR2 (germline): SGHDN, FVKESK. V was pared by 0 bases and J by 13 bases, with 13 bases of the junction left unmatched. CDR3 sequence reads: CASSQELGLAGSQPEYF. CDR3 DNA: TGTGCCAGCAGCCAAGAATTGGGACTAGCGGGGTCGCAGCCGGAGTATTTT.

This chain uses TRBV6-1 with TRBJ1-4; tentatively, D is TRBD1 (6 bases). The length of the CDR3 is 18 residues. Trimming took 2 bases from V and 0 from J, leaving 16 bases between them. Germline CDR1 reads MNHNS; CDR2 reads SASEGT. The DNA of the CDR3 is TGTGCCAGCAGTGAATCAGGGGCCCTGCGTGCAACTAATGAAAAACTGTTTTTT. Encoded protein: CASSESGALRATNEKLFF.

The chain employs TRBV7-8 and TRBJ2-1; D gene uncertain. Germline V lookup: CDR1 SGHVS, CDR2 FQNEAQ. The CDR3 covers 13 residues. Trimming stripped 4 bases from V and 7 bases from J, with 11 bases between. CDR3 region: CASSSFGRNEQFF. The CDR3, as DNA: TGTGCCAGCAGCTCGTTCGGCAGGAATGAGCAGTTCTTC.

The chain combines TRBV27 with TRBJ2-3; 9 bases align to TRBD2. This CDR3 is built from 15 residues. Germline V lookup: CDR1 MNHEY, CDR2 SMNVEV (reference sequence). V gave up 4 bases and J gave up 2 bases; unmatched junction bases: 4. CDR3 DNA sequence: TGTGCCAGCAGTTACCTAGCGGGGTCCACAGATACGCAGTATTTT. This translates into CASSYLAGSTDTQYF.

The chain carries TRBV4-1 and TRBJ1-5; 8 bases are a match to TRBD1. This CDR3 contains 15 residues. Germline CDR1 is MGHRA and CDR2 is YSYEKL. Unmatched junction bases numbered 7, after V lost 2 bases and J lost 7 bases. The CDR3 reads CASSQTWTGYQPQHF. CDR3 bases: TGCGCCAGCAGCCAAACCTGGACAGGGTACCAGCCCCAGCATTTT.

The chain is built from TRBV15 and TRBJ1-5; TRBD1 agrees at 11 bases. Germline assignment: CDR1 LNHNV and CDR2 YYDKDF (reference sequence). CDR3 length: 17 amino acids. The V gene end was trimmed by 4 bases and the J gene end by 5 bases; junction bases not matched to a gene: 10. CDR3 sequence reads: CATSTPDRGLKDQPQHF. The CDR3 DNA follows: TGTGCCACCAGCACCCCGGACAGGGGGCTAAAGGATCAGCCCCAGCATTTT.

This sequence joins TRBV29-1 and TRBJ1-1; D gene uncertain. V lost 3 bases, J lost 1 base, and 12 bases lay in between. The CDR3 covers 14 residues. Per germline, CDR1 SQVTM and CDR2 ANQGSEA. Here the CDR3 reads CSVEVLGPNTEAFF. CDR3 coding DNA: TGCAGCGTTGAGGTCTTGGGCCCGAACACTGAAGCTTTCTTT.

This chain uses TRBV6-1 with TRBJ1-4; D call uncertain. CDR3 length: 14 amino acids. CDR1 is MNHNS and CDR2 is SASEGT in the germline V gene. Trimming stripped 7 bases from V and 2 bases from J, with 11 bases between. Written as DNA, the CDR3 is TGTGCCAGCATTCGACACCACACTAATGAAAAACTGTTTTTT. Its protein is CASIRHHTNEKLFF.